This TCR beta chain is drawn from a study of beta chain features in type 1 diabetes (dated 2018 in TCRdb). Turning to the overall study: Patients and healthy donors did not differ in mean age, gender distribution, total cell number or subset yield. A total of about 100 million sorted cells were examined across all samples, and RNA yield correlated strongly with the number of cells per subset. The study compared the TCRB repertoires of sorted circulating CD4+ T cell subsets in recently diagnosed type 1 diabetes patients with those in matched healthy donors. Regulatory and stem cell-like memory subsets were isolated from only 8 patients and about eight healthy donors, whereas naive and central memory subsets came from all 30 or so donors.

Each donor gave one peripheral blood draw, averaging roughly 100 mL, which was collected into heparinised tubes. A BD FACSAria II and a panel including CD45RO, CCR7, CD25, CD127, CD95 and CD27 were used to sort naive, central memory, regulatory and stem cell-like memory CD4+ T cells. Every sorted population had a purity above 95%. Right away, PBMCs were isolated by Lymphoprep density gradient centrifugation and were stained directly, with no culture step. So that batch effects would be minimized, each experiment stained and sorted samples in pairs, pairing one healthy donor with one patient. Overall results and qualifications from the work: HLA sub-analyses involved small numbers of individuals, so any influence of HLA type on TCRB rearrangement remained unresolved. Patients with type 1 diabetes made fewer insertions and deleted more nucleotides at VDJ recombination sites, implying thymic rearrangement abnormalities. Because cDNA was sequenced instead of genomic DNA, highly expressing activated cells could be over-represented, though the groups showed no difference in activation or CD3 levels. Shorter templates might be favored by PCR, yet because patient and control samples were amplified and corrected together, any such skew would affect both groups equally. A moderate but significant shortening of TCRB CDR3 length was observed in type 1 diabetes patients in all four CD4+ subsets. Naive, central memory and regulatory TCRB repertoires appeared more similar among patients than among healthy donors.

The entire amount of isolated RNA was reverse transcribed using the High Capacity cDNA Reverse Transcription Kit, so the sequenced TCRB transcripts were expressed ones. Naive, central memory and regulatory T cell samples underwent deep immunoSEQ sequencing, averaging around 3.6 million total reads per sample. Sorted cells were lysed in RLT buffer, and RNA was extracted using DNase-treated RNeasy Micro or Mini kits according to cell number. To prevent cross-contamination, each cell subset was processed individually, whereas patient and healthy donor samples were processed jointly. The immunoSEQ multiplex PCR was used to amplify TCRB sequences from cDNA, yielding 87-bp fragments that span the CDR3 region. The amplicons were sequenced using the Illumina HiSeq platform. On the authors' methods: Synthetic template baselines were used to correct PCR bias computationally, reads within Hamming distance 2 were collapsed together, and singletons that could not be merged were discarded. By aligning reads against IMGT, V, D and J genes, CDR3 length, and insertions or deletions at six rearrangement sites were assigned. Within each subset, clonotype counts were normalized to sorted cell number, and only after that were true diversity and Gini coefficients computed with the tcR R package. The overlap coefficient, calculated on TCRB nucleotide sequences, was used to measure repertoire sharing. Out-of-frame TCRB sequences from naive cells were analyzed as a proxy for the pre-selection repertoire. TCRdb limited this immuneACCESS table to in-frame rearrangements with V and J called. A share of clones is missing; checked studies link under half to unresolved V genes, and the rest is unexplained. V, J and clone size were drawn from that table, and D and trimming were deduced from the DNA. The sample contains around 310,000 clones, approximately 10% of them found a single time. The ten most abundant clones make up about 0.015% of the sample.

Taken from the germline V gene (reference sequence), the CDR1 and CDR2 loops are LNHDA and SQIVND. Here V drops 10 bases and J drops 5 bases, and the junction holds 12 bases not matched to any gene. Measured from the cysteine to the phenylalanine, the CDR3 is 14 residues long. Only the CDR3 portion is preserved as DNA: 42 bases, with reading frame beginning at the first base. The table lists this clone with a few counts. The antigen it recognizes is unknown. Base qualities were left out, and no much larger clone turns up one base away. The sequence was collected from a woman in her 30s in good health. The specimen sequenced was naive CD4+ T cells from blood. Sample cell subset or site, as interpreted from the label and publication: true naive CD4+ T cells. Recombination linked TRBV19 to TRBJ2-3, and TRBD2 matches 7 of the central bases. The nucleotides read TGTGCCACCCGCCCGACAGAGCGGGGAGATACGCAGTATTTT. This encodes CATRPTERGDTQYF.